These 18 T cell receptor beta chains share one sample of origin, sequenced in a study of T cell responses to AZD1222 COVID-19 vaccine. TCRdb's copy holds only in-frame clones and misses some; the assay was immunoSEQ multiplex PCR. This sample has more than 90,000 clones, with roughly 83% found just once. The source was peripheral blood, collected 28 days after the second AZD1222 dose. These receptors were obtained from an adult who received the AZD1222 COVID-19 vaccine.

DNA of the CDR3: TGTGCCAGCAGCTTGTGGCAGGCTTCGGATTCACCCCTCCACTTT. Translation gives CASSLWQASDSPLHF. The chain employs TRBV5-6 and TRBJ1-6; unclear D gene. The CDR3 is made up of 15 amino acids. CDR1 and CDR2 from the germline V gene are SGHDT and YYEEEE. Trimming cost V 1 base and J 8 bases, with 13 bases left between them.

Many counts were recorded for this clone. The rearrangement links TRBV6-5 to TRBJ2-2; D could derive from TRBD1 or TRBD2 (5 bases each). Trimming left V 6 bases short and J 4 bases short, with 15 bases between. The CDR3 is made up of 15 amino acids. Germline-derived CDR1 and CDR2 are MNHEY and SVGAGI. CDR3 in amino acids: CASRTEGFGTGELFF. CDR3 DNA sequence: TGTGCCAGCAGAACAGAGGGGTTTGGCACCGGGGAGCTGTTTTTT.

The chain links TRBV7-6 to TRBJ2-7; TRBD1 aligns across 7 bases. The germline V gene has CDR1 SGHVS and CDR2 FNYEAQ. The CDR3 runs to 15 residues. The V gene end was trimmed by 5 bases and the J gene end by 11 bases; junction bases not matched to a gene: 18. This CDR3 is CASSGFADRADHEYF. The CDR3 DNA reads TGTGCCAGCAGCGGGTTCGCCGACAGGGCAGATCACGAGTACTTC.

The CDR3 DNA sequence: TGTGCCAGCAGCCTAGCGGGGGGTACCTACAATGAGCAGTTCTTC. Translating gives CASSLAGGTYNEQFF. V usage is TRBV9 and J usage is TRBJ2-1; TRBD2 aligns across 11 bases. The CDR3 contains 15 residues. Looked up from germline, CDR1 is SGDLS and CDR2 is YYNGEE. V lost 4 bases to trimming and J lost 2 bases; unmatched junction nucleotides: 2.

The chain is built from TRBV29-1 and TRBJ1-2; 8 nucleotides line up with TRBD1. Germline CDR1 SQVTM, CDR2 ANQGSEA. The CDR3 contains 13 residues. The junction had 9 bases not matched to a gene; V was cut back by 4 bases and J by 8 bases. This chain's CDR3 is CSVVDRVMEGYTF. The CDR3 DNA sequence: TGCAGCGTTGTGGACAGGGTGATGGAAGGCTACACCTTC. The full variable domain, in which reference TRBV29-1 and TRBJ1-2 provide the parts outside the CDR3, is SAVISQKPSRDICQRGTSLTIQCQVDSQVTMMFWYRQQPGQSLTLIATANQGSEATYESGFVIDKFPISRPNLTFSTLTVSNMSPEDSSIYLCSVVDRVMEGYTFGSGTRLTVV.

Only a few counts were recorded for this clone. This chain connects TRBV3-1 (or the pseudogene TRBV3-2) to TRBJ2-7, with D perhaps matching TRBD1 (6 bases). The CDR3 is 14 amino acids. Germline V lookup: CDR1 LGHDT, CDR2 YNNKEL (reference sequence). Trimming took 3 bases from V and 2 from J, leaving 11 bases between them. Here the CDR3 DNA reads TGTGCCAGCAGCCATCTCGGGACACCCTACGAGCAGTACTTC. This encodes CASSHLGTPYEQYF.

The V call is TRBV3-1 (or the pseudogene TRBV3-2), the J call TRBJ2-3; 8 nucleotides agree with TRBD2. The germline V gene encodes CDR1 LGHDT and CDR2 YNNKEL (reference sequence). This CDR3 is 12 amino acids long. V shed 4 bases and J 9 bases; nucleotides not matched to a gene: 3. The CDR3 is CASSPLAGTQYF. The CDR3 nucleotides read TGTGCCAGCAGCCCCTTAGCGGGAACGCAGTATTTT.

This clone has a handful of counts. The chain recombines TRBV27 with TRBJ2-2; D unclear. CDR1 MNHEY and CDR2 SMNVEV come from the germline V gene (reference sequence). Trimming cost V 3 bases and J 8 bases, with 7 bases left between them. The CDR3 is made up of 12 amino acids. CDR3: CASSFNRGELFF. The DNA for the CDR3 is TGTGCCAGCAGTTTCAACCGAGGGGAGCTGTTTTTT.

The genes are TRBV18 and TRBJ1-2; the D is unclear. Trimming shortened V by 3 bases and J by 6 bases, and 11 bases separated the two germline ends. The germline V gene encodes CDR1 KGHSH and CDR2 LQKENI. The CDR3 runs to 13 residues. The CDR3, as DNA: TGTGCCAGCTCACCTTCGGGGAACCATGGCTACACCTTC. Translating it yields CASSPSGNHGYTF.

This chain uses TRBV2 with TRBJ2-3; no clear D gene. Germline assignment: CDR1 SNHLY and CDR2 FYNNEI. Trimming stripped 7 bases from V and 2 bases from J, with 13 bases between. There are 14 residues in the CDR3. CDR3: CASKWRQVTDTQYF. In DNA, the CDR3 is TGTGCCAGCAAGTGGCGGCAGGTCACAGATACGCAGTATTTT.

The rearrangement links TRBV4-1 to TRBJ2-1, with D unclear. From germline, CDR1 is MGHRA and CDR2 YSYEKL. The V and J ends lost 4 bases and 0 bases respectively, with 13 bases between them. The CDR3 is made up of 16 amino acids. The CDR3 loop is CASSPRVLSSYNEQFF. DNA of the CDR3: TGCGCCAGCAGCCCCCGGGTGCTGAGCTCCTACAATGAGCAGTTCTTC.

Points on this clone: In the same sample, other DNA sequences code for this CDR3. The chain employs TRBV9 and TRBJ2-2; D not resolved. Germline CDR1 SGDLS, CDR2 YYNGEE. The CDR3 has 12 amino acids. Trimming left V 2 bases short and J 3 bases short, with 2 bases between. The CDR3 sequence is CASSVDTGELFF. The CDR3 nucleotides read TGTGCCAGCAGCGTCGACACCGGGGAGCTGTTTTTT. Full variable domain (remainder filled in from reference TRBV9 and TRBJ2-2): DSGVTQTPKHLITATGQRVTLRCSPRSGDLSVYWYQQSLDQGLQFLIQYYNGEERAKGNILERFSAQQFPDLHSELNLSSLELGDSALYFCASSVDTGELFFGEGSRLTVL.

The chain couples TRBV19 to TRBJ2-3; D is possibly TRBD1 or TRBD2 (6 bases each). The CDR3 spans 19 residues. Germline CDR1 and CDR2: LNHDA and SQIVND (reference sequence). Trimming pared 6 bases from V and 6 bases from J, leaving 31 bases between. The chain's CDR3 is CASSPKDTVFLQGGDTQYF. CDR3 bases: TGTGCCAGTAGCCCCAAGGACACCGTTTTTTTGCAAGGGGGGGATACGCAGTATTTT.

There are a few counts of this clone. V and J are TRBV6-4 and TRBJ2-2, with 7 bases fitting TRBD2. Germline V lookup: CDR1 MRHNA, CDR2 SNTAGT. The J segment lost 5 bases and the V segment lost 6 bases, leaving 6 bases of the junction unmatched. The CDR3 totals 14 residues. The DNA of the CDR3 is TGTGCCAGCAGGACTAGCCCCATGACCGGGGAGCTGTTTTTT. Protein: CASRTSPMTGELFF.

V is TRBV6-1 and J is TRBJ1-3; possible D gene TRBD1, 5 bases. The CDR3 has 14 residues. Germline V gives CDR1 MNHNS, CDR2 SASEGT. Trimming removed 1 base from V and 5 bases from J, with 9 bases in between. CDR3 amino acids: CASSEGVDRNTIYF. CDR3 DNA sequence: TGTGCCAGCAGTGAAGGAGTGGACAGAAACACCATATATTTT.

The chain is built from TRBV5-1 and TRBJ2-7; D is possibly TRBD1 or TRBD2 (5 bases each). Germline assignment: CDR1 SGHRS and CDR2 YFSETQ. Deletions cut 0 bases from V and 5 bases from J, with 9 bases between. This CDR3 contains 13 residues. The chain's CDR3 is CASSLGRGDEQYF. The DNA of the CDR3 is TGCGCCAGCAGCTTGGGAAGAGGGGACGAGCAGTACTTC.

This chain joins TRBV19 and TRBJ1-5; TRBD1 might be the D (5 bases). The CDR3 has 11 residues. V lost 11 bases to trimming and J lost 6 bases, with 11 bases between them. Germline V lookup: CDR1 LNHDA, CDR2 SQIVND (reference sequence). CDR3 DNA sequence: TGTGCCCGAAGGGACTGTCAGCCCCAGCATTTT. Protein sequence: CARRDCQPQHF.

The CDR3 DNA is TGTGCCAGCAGTGAAATTGGGGGAGGCACTGAAGCTTTCTTT. This encodes CASSEIGGGTEAFF. The chain uses TRBV2 and TRBJ1-1, with D possibly being TRBD1 (5 bases). Trimming shortened V by 2 bases and J by 4 bases, and 11 bases separated the two germline ends. Germline values: CDR1 SNHLY, CDR2 FYNNEI. This CDR3 comprises 14 residues. The full variable domain, its missing parts supplied by reference TRBV2 and TRBJ1-1, is EPEVTQTPSHQVTQMGQEVILRCVPISNHLYFYWYRQILGQKVEFLVSFYNNEISEKSEIFDDQFSVERPDGSNFTLKIRSTKLEDSAMYFCASSEIGGGTEAFFGQGTRLTVV.